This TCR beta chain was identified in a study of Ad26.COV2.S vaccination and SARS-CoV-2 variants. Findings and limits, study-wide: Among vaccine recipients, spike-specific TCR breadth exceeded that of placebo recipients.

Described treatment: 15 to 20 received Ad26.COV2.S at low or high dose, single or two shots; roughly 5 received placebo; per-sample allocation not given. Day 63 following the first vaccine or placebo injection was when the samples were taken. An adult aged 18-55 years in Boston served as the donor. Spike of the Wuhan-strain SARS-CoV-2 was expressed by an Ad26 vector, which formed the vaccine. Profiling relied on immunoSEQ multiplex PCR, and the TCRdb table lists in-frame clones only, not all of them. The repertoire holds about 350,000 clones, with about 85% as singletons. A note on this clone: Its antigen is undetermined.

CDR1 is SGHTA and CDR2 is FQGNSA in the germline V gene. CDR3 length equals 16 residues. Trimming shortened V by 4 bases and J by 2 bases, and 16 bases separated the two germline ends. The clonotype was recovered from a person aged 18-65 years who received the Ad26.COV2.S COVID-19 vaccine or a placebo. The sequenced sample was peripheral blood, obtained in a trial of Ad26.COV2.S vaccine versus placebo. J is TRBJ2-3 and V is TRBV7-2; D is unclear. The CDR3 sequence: CASSSRQVRFTDTQYF. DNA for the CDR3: TGTGCCAGCAGCTCCCGCCAAGTAAGATTCACAGATACGCAGTATTTT.